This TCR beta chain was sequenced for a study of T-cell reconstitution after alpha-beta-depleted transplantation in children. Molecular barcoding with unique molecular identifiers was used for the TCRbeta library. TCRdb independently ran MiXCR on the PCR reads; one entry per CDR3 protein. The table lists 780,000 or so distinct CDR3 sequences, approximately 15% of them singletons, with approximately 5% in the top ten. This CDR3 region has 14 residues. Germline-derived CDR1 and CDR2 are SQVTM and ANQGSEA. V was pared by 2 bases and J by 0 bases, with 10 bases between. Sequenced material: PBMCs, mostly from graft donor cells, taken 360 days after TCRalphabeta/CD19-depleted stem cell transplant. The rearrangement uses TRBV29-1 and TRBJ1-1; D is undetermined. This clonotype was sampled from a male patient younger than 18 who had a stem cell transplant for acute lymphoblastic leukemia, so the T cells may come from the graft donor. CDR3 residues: CSVELATLNTEAFF. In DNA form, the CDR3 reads TGCAGCGTTGAATTGGCCACCCTGAACACTGAAGCTTTCTTT.